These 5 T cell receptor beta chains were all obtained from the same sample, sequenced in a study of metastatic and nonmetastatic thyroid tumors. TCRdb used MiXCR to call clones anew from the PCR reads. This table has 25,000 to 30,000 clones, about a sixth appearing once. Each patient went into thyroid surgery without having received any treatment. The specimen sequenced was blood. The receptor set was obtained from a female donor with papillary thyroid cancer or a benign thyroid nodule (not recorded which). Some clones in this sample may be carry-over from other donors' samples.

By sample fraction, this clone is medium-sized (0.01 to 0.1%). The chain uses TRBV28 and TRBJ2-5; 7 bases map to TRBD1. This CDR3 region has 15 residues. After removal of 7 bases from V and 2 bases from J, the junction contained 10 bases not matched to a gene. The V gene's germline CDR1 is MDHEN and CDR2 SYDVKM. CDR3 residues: CASNTDRVLQETQYF. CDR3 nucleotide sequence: TGTGCCAGCAACACCGACAGGGTACTTCAAGAGACCCAGTACTTC.

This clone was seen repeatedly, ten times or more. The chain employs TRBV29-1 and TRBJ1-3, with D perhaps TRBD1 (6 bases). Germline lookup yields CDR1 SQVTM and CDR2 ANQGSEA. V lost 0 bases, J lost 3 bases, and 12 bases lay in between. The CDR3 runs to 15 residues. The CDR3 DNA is TGCAGCGTTGAAGATTGGGGGCTAGGTGGAAACACCATATATTTT. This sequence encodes CSVEDWGLGGNTIYF.

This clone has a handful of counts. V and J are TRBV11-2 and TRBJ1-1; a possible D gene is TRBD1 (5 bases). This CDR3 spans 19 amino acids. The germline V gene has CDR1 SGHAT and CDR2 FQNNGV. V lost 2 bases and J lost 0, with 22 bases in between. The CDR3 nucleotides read TGTGCCAGCAGCTTACCCGGCAGGGTACTAAAAGATATGAACACTGAAGCTTTCTTT. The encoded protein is CASSLPGRVLKDMNTEAFF. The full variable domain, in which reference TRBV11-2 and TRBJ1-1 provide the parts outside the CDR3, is EAGVAQSPRYKIIEKRQSVAFWCNPISGHATLYWYQQILGQGPKLLIQFQNNGVVDDSQLPKDRFSAERLKGVDSTLKIQPAKLEDSAVYLCASSLPGRVLKDMNTEAFFGQGTRLTVV.

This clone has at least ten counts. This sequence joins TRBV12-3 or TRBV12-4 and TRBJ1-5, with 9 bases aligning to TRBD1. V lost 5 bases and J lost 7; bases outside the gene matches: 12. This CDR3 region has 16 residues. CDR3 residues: CASSTRTLTGGQPQHF. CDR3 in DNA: TGTGCCAGCAGTACCAGAACGTTAACAGGGGGCCAGCCCCAGCATTTT.

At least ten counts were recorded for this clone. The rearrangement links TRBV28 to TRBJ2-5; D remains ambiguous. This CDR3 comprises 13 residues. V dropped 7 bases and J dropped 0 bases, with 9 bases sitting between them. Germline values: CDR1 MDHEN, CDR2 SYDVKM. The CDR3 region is CASNTNNQETQYF. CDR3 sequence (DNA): TGTGCCAGCAATACAAACAACCAAGAGACCCAGTACTTC.